The 24 T cell receptor beta chains given below trace back to one sample, sequenced in a study of cytomegalovirus exposure and HLA in healthy donors. Researchers ran the PCR with 60 Vbeta and 13 Jbeta primers. Here immunoSEQ multiplex PCR was the method, and the copy in TCRdb shows in-frame clones only, minus some. The table for this sample gives 100,000 to 150,000 clones. Sequencing was carried out using PBMCs. The receptor source for this set is a woman between 35 and 50 years old in good health and CMV-seropositive.

This chain links TRBV30 with TRBJ1-2; weak D call: TRBD1 (6 bases). Germline assignment: CDR1 GTSNPN and CDR2 SVGIG (reference sequence). V lost 4 bases and J lost 8, with 23 bases in between. The CDR3 consists of 15 residues. CDR3 region: CAWTSGGQGGRGYTF. The CDR3 region has the DNA TGTGCCTGGACCTCGGGGGGGCAGGGAGGAAGGGGCTACACCTTC.

The chain joins TRBV5-1 to TRBJ1-4; D perhaps matches TRBD1 (6 bases). The germline gives CDR1 SGHRS, CDR2 YFSETQ. The germline V and J ends were trimmed by 4 bases and 4 bases, with 14 bases remaining between them. This CDR3 is 15 amino acids long. This CDR3 is CASSPWTVHNEKLFF. Written as DNA, the CDR3 is TGCGCCAGCAGCCCTTGGACAGTGCATAATGAAAAACTGTTTTTT.

The CDR3 DNA reads as TGTGCCAGCAGTTTATCCCAGGGGCTCTCCTACGAGCAGTACTTC. It codes for CASSLSQGLSYEQYF. This chain joins TRBV27 and TRBJ2-7; D is perhaps TRBD1 (6 bases). Trimming took 0 bases from V and 0 from J, leaving 9 bases between them. CDR1 and CDR2 (germline): MNHEY, SMNVEV (reference sequence). The length of the CDR3 is 15 residues.

The chain carries TRBV4-1 and TRBJ2-2; 8 bases are a match to TRBD1. V lost 0 bases to trimming and J lost 7 bases; unmatched junction nucleotides: 7. This CDR3 is built from 16 residues. CDR1 is MGHRA, CDR2 YSYEKL, per germline. The CDR3 DNA follows: TGCGCCAGCAGCCAAGATCGGACAGGGCTTTTCGGGGAGCTGTTTTTT. Its translation is CASSQDRTGLFGELFF.

The genes are TRBV28 and TRBJ1-5; 7 bases map to TRBD1. This CDR3 contains 14 residues. Losses at the gene ends were 8 bases for V and 4 bases for J; bases not matched to a gene: 8. CDR1 is MDHEN, CDR2 SYDVKM, per germline. The CDR3 loop reads CASGTGQTNQPQHF. In DNA form, the CDR3 reads TGTGCCAGCGGAACGGGACAGACTAATCAGCCCCAGCATTTT.

The chain links TRBV4-2 to TRBJ2-3, with TRBD2 matching over 10 bases. The germline V gene encodes CDR1 LGHNA and CDR2 YNFKEQ. V shed 0 bases and J 0 bases; nucleotides not matched to a gene: 15. This CDR3 is built from 21 residues. The CDR3 sequence: CASSQDSLRLAGLASTDTQYF. The CDR3 DNA reads TGTGCCAGCAGCCAAGATAGTTTGAGACTAGCGGGTTTGGCGAGCACAGATACGCAGTATTTT.

The rearrangement links TRBV6-5 to TRBJ1-2; 7 bases fit TRBD1. Germline lookup yields CDR1 MNHEY and CDR2 SVGAGI. The CDR3 runs to 14 residues. V was clipped by 5 bases and J by 13 bases; unmatched bases: 16. The CDR3 protein is CASSIHQAGGSCTF. The CDR3 DNA reads as TGTGCCAGCAGTATCCACCAGGCAGGGGGAAGTTGCACCTTC.

V is TRBV18 and J is TRBJ2-7; TRBD1 matches 8 bases. Germline assignment: CDR1 KGHSH and CDR2 LQKENI. J was trimmed by 5 bases and V by 6 bases; bases with no gene match: 3. CDR3 length: 12 residues. CDR3 region: CASSLQGDEQYF. For the CDR3, the DNA is TGTGCCAGCTCCCTACAGGGGGACGAGCAGTACTTC. The full variable domain, completed using reference TRBV18 and TRBJ2-7, is NAGVMQNPRHLVRRRGQEARLRCSPMKGHSHVYWYRQLPEEGLKFMVYLQKENIIDESGMPKERFSAEFPKEGPSILRIQQVVRGDSAAYFCASSLQGDEQYFGPGTRLTVT.

The chain links TRBV5-4 to TRBJ2-5; 7 nucleotides align to TRBD1. The J call is doubtful: the DNA matches TRBJ2-7 better. Germline CDR1 is SGHNT and CDR2 is YYREEE (reference sequence). This CDR3 comprises 15 residues. The CDR3 DNA is TGTGCCAGCAGCTTGGAGACAGGGCGGTTCCACGAGCAGTACTTC. Its protein product is CASSLETGRFHEQYF.

The rearrangement joins TRBV11-2 to TRBJ2-7; 9 positions match TRBD2. CDR3 length: 14 residues. Trimming took 0 bases from V and 6 from J; bases not matched to a gene: 3. Germline values: CDR1 SGHAT, CDR2 FQNNGV. CDR3 in DNA: TGTGCCAGCAGCTTAGACCGACTAGCGGCCGAGCAGTACTTC. It encodes CASSLDRLAAEQYF. Full variable domain (missing parts from reference TRBV11-2 and TRBJ2-7): EAGVAQSPRYKIIEKRQSVAFWCNPISGHATLYWYQQILGQGPKLLIQFQNNGVVDDSQLPKDRFSAERLKGVDSTLKIQPAKLEDSAVYLCASSLDRLAAEQYFGPGTRLTVT.

The chain combines TRBV6-6 with TRBJ2-7; no clear D. The CDR3 is made up of 11 amino acids. With 2 bases removed from V and 6 bases from J, the gap between germline ends came to 5 bases. CDR1 MNHNY and CDR2 SVGAGI come from the germline V gene (reference sequence). The CDR3 reads CASSYLSEQYF. In DNA, the CDR3 is TGTGCCAGCAGTTACCTCTCCGAGCAGTACTTC.

The chain joins TRBV15 to TRBJ2-7; the match to TRBD1 covers 11 bases. The ends lost 3 bases at V and 0 bases at J; junction bases unmatched: 10. The germline V gene has CDR1 LNHNV and CDR2 YYDKDF (reference sequence). The CDR3 consists of 18 residues. In nucleotides, the CDR3 is TGTGCCACCAGCAGCCCGGGACAGGGGGGTCATAGCTCCTACGAGCAGTACTTC. This translates into CATSSPGQGGHSSYEQYF.

The chain's CDR3 is CASVEGNYGYTF. DNA for the CDR3: TGTGCCAGCGTGGAGGGGAACTATGGCTACACCTTC. The chain joins TRBV6-1 to TRBJ1-2; a weak D match, TRBD1 (5 bases). Trimming cost V 8 bases and J 2 bases, with 9 bases left between them. The CDR3 runs to 12 residues. Per the germline V gene, CDR1 is MNHNS and CDR2 is SASEGT.

The chain links TRBV7-3 to TRBJ2-5; D gene unclear. The CDR3 is 14 amino acids. CDR1 is SGHTA, CDR2 FQGTGA, per germline. V shed 1 base and J shed 0 bases, with 6 bases lying between them. The CDR3 region has the DNA TGTGCCAGCAGCTTAAGGCCAGACCAAGAGACCCAGTACTTC. It yields the protein CASSLRPDQETQYF.

The J gene is TRBJ2-5, the V gene TRBV7-2; 7 positions agree with TRBD2. The length of the CDR3 is 14 residues. J gave up 4 bases and V 1 base, and 3 bases lay outside the gene matches. Germline V CDR1 and CDR2: SGHTA, FQGNSA. The CDR3 loop reads CASSLDPSGETQYF. In DNA form, the CDR3 reads TGTGCCAGCAGCTTAGATCCTAGCGGAGAGACCCAGTACTTC.

This chain connects TRBV7-6 to TRBJ1-1; 8 positions agree with TRBD1. There are 12 residues in the CDR3. Germline V gene lookup returns CDR1 SGHVS and CDR2 FNYEAQ. The ends lost 5 bases at V and 10 bases at J; junction bases unmatched: 6. Here the CDR3 reads CASSPRQGRAFF. In DNA, the CDR3 is TGTGCCAGCAGCCCGAGACAGGGGCGAGCTTTCTTT.

The gene calls are TRBV5-1 and TRBJ1-6; 7 nucleotides align to TRBD1. Germline values: CDR1 SGHRS, CDR2 YFSETQ. V trimming: 1 base; J trimming: 7 bases; junction bases outside the gene matches: 5. CDR3 size: 15 residues. The CDR3 sequence: CASSLSVTGNSPLHF. In DNA, the CDR3 is TGCGCCAGCAGCTTGTCTGTGACAGGGAATTCACCCCTCCACTTT. Full variable domain (outside the CDR3, taken from reference TRBV5-1 and TRBJ1-6): KAGVTQTPRYLIKTRGQQVTLSCSPISGHRSVSWYQQTPGQGLQFLFEYFSETQRNKGNFPGRFSGRQFSNSRSEMNVSTLELGDSALYLCASSLSVTGNSPLHFGNGTRLTVT.

The chain carries TRBV6-4 and TRBJ2-2; the match to TRBD2 covers 7 bases. Germline V gives CDR1 MRHNA, CDR2 SNTAGT. The CDR3 spans 15 residues. V shed 2 bases, J shed 5 bases, and the junction held 5 bases outside the gene matches. This CDR3 reads CASSDGAGVTGELFF. In DNA form, the CDR3 reads TGTGCCAGCAGTGACGGCGCGGGAGTGACCGGGGAGCTGTTTTTT.

This chain uses TRBV7-9 with TRBJ2-1; 7 bases match TRBD2. Germline CDR1 reads SEHNR; CDR2 reads FQNEAQ (reference sequence). The CDR3 consists of 15 residues. With V trimmed by 5 bases and J by 5 bases, 9 bases remained unmatched. DNA of the CDR3: TGTGCCAGCAGCCTGGGGTCAGGGAGGGACAATGAGCAGTTCTTC. This translates into CASSLGSGRDNEQFF. The full variable domain, in which reference TRBV7-9 and TRBJ2-1 provide the parts outside the CDR3, is DTGVSQNPRHKITKRGQNVTFRCDPISEHNRLYWYRQTLGQGPEFLTYFQNEAQLEKSRLLSDRFSAERPKGSFSTLEIQRTEQGDSAMYLCASSLGSGRDNEQFFGPGTRLTVL.

This sequence joins TRBV5-4 and TRBJ1-2, with a possible D match to TRBD1 (5 bases). This CDR3 is built from 14 residues. The V and J ends lost 3 bases and 3 bases respectively, with 12 bases between them. The germline V gene has CDR1 SGHNT and CDR2 YYREEE (reference sequence). CDR3 amino acids: CASSSELQDYGYTF. CDR3 bases: TGTGCCAGCAGCTCCGAGTTACAGGACTATGGCTACACCTTC.

The chain carries TRBV5-4 and TRBJ1-4; 7 positions agree with TRBD1. The CDR3 extends over 14 amino acids. Trimming took 4 bases from V and 8 from J; bases not matched to a gene: 8. Germline V lookup: CDR1 SGHNT, CDR2 YYREEE (reference sequence). The CDR3 sequence: CASSDPGQTEKLFF. CDR3 DNA sequence: TGTGCCAGCAGCGACCCGGGACAGACCGAAAAACTGTTTTTT.

The chain uses TRBV6-1 and TRBJ2-1; 11 bases match TRBD2. CDR3 length equals 14 residues. The trim removed 7 bases at V and 8 bases at J, leaving 7 bases unmatched. Germline V gene sequence: CDR1 MNHNS, CDR2 SASEGT. The CDR3 loop is CASMKLAGAYEQFF. The DNA for the CDR3 is TGTGCCAGCATGAAACTAGCGGGAGCCTATGAGCAGTTCTTC.

The chain recombines TRBV28 with TRBJ2-4; D may be TRBD2 (6 bases). With 2 bases removed from V and 2 bases from J, the gap between germline ends came to 16 bases. The CDR3 extends over 17 amino acids. Germline CDR1 is MDHEN and CDR2 is SYDVKM. The CDR3: CASSLGRDGRSKNIQYF. The CDR3 DNA follows: TGTGCCAGCAGTTTAGGGCGGGATGGTAGATCCAAAAACATTCAGTACTTC.

This rearrangement joins TRBV18 to TRBJ1-5; TRBD1 matches at 7 bases. The J segment lost 4 bases and the V segment lost 2 bases, leaving 8 bases of the junction unmatched. Looked up from germline, CDR1 is KGHSH and CDR2 is LQKENI. This CDR3 contains 16 residues. CDR3 DNA sequence: TGTGCCAGCTCACCATACAGGGGCGAAATTAATCAGCCCCAGCATTTT. This gives the protein CASSPYRGEINQPQHF.